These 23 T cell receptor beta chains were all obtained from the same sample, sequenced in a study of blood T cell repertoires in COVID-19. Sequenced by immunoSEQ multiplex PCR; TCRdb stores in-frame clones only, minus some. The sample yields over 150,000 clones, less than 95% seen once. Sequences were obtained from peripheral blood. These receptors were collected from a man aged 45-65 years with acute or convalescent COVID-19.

The CDR3: CSVEGSTHEQYF. CDR3 nucleotides: TGCAGCGTTGAAGGCAGTACCCACGAGCAGTACTTC. The chain couples TRBV29-1 to TRBJ2-7; no reliable D call. Germline lookup yields CDR1 SQVTM and CDR2 ANQGSEA. The V end lost 1 base, the J end lost 5 bases, and 9 bases lay between the germline ends. There are 12 residues in the CDR3.

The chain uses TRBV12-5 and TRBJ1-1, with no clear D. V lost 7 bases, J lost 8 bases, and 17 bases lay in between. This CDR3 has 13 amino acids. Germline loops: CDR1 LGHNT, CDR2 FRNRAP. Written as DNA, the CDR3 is TGTGCTAGTGCCTTAAACTCCCCAAGCGAAGCTTTCTTT. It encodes CASALNSPSEAFF.

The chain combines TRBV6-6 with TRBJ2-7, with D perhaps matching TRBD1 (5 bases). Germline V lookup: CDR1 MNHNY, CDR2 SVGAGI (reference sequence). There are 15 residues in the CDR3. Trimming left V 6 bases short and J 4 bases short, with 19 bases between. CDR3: CASRRAFGRGYEQYF. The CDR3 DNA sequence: TGTGCCAGCAGACGGGCCTTTGGAAGGGGTTACGAGCAGTACTTC.

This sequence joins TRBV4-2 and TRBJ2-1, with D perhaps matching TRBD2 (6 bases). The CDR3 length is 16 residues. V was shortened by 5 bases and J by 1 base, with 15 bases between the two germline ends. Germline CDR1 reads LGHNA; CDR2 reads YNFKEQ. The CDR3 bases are TGTGCCAGCAGCAAAGGGGACTTCAATTCCTACAATGAGCAGTTCTTC. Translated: CASSKGDFNSYNEQFF.

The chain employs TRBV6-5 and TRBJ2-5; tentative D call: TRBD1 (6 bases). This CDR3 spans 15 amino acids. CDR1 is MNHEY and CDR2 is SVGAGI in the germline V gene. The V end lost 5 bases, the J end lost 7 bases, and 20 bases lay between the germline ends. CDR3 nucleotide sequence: TGTGCCAGCAGTAAGGCTGGACAGATGGCAAGGACCCAGTACTTC. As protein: CASSKAGQMARTQYF.

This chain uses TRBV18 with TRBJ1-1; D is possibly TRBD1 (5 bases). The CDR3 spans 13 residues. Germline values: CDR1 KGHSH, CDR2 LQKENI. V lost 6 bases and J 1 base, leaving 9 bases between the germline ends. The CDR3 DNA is TGTGCCAGCTCTATTGGACAGAACACTGAAGCTTTCTTT. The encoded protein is CASSIGQNTEAFF.

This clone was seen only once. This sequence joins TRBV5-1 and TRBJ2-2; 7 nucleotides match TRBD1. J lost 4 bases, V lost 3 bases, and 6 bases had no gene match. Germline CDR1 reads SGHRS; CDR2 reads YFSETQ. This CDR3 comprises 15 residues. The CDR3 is CASSSGPGGTGELFF. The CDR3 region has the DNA TGCGCCAGCAGCTCGGGACCAGGGGGCACCGGGGAGCTGTTTTTT.

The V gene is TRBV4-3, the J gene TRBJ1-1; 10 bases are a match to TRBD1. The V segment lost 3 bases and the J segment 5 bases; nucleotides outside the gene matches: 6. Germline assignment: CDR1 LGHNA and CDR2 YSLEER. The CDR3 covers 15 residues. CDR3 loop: CASSQRDRGRTEAFF. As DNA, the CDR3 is TGCGCCAGCAGCCAGAGGGACAGGGGCCGGACTGAAGCTTTCTTT.

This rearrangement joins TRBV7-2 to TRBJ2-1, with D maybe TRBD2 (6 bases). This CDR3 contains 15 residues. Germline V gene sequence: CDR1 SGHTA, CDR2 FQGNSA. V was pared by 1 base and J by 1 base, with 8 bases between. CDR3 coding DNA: TGTGCCAGCAGCTTAGGGGGGGATTCCTACAATGAGCAGTTCTTC. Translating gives CASSLGGDSYNEQFF.

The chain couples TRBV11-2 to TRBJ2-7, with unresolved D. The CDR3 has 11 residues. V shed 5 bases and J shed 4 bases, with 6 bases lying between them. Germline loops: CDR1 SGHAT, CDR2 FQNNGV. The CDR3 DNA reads TGTGCCAGCAGCGCCCTATACGAGCAGTACGTC. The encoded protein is CASSALYEQYV.

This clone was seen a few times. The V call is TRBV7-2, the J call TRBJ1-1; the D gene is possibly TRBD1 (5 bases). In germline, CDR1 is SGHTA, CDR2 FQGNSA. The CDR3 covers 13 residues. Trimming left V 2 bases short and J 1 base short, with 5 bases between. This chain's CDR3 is CASSLQGNTEAFF. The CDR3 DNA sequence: TGTGCCAGCAGCTTACAGGGGAACACTGAAGCTTTCTTT.

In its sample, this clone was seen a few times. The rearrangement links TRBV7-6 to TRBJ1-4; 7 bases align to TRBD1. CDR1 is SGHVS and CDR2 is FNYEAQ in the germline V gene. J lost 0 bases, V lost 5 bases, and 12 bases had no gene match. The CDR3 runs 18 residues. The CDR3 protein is CASSRRRGRDSTNEKLFF. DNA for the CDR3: TGTGCCAGCAGCCGACGGAGGGGGCGCGACTCAACTAATGAAAAACTGTTTTTT.

CDR3 in amino acids: CASSDSLNQPQHF. DNA for the CDR3: TGCGCCAGCAGTGATTCGTTAAATCAGCCCCAGCATTTT. V is TRBV10-2 and J is TRBJ1-5; D is uncertain. V lost 3 bases, J lost 4 bases, and 7 bases lay in between. This CDR3 comprises 13 residues. Germline lookup yields CDR1 WSHSY and CDR2 SAAADI.

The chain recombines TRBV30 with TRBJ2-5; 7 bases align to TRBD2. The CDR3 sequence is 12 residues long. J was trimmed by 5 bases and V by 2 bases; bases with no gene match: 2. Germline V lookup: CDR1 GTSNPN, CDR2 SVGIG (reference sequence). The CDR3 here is CAWSRGEETQYF. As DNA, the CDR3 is TGTGCCTGGAGTCGGGGGGAGGAGACCCAGTACTTC. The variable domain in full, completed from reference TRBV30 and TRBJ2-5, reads SQTIHQWPATLVQPVGSPLSLECTVEGTSNPNLYWYRQAAGRGLQLLFYSVGIGQISSEVPQNLSASRPQDRQFILSSKKLLLSDSGFYLCAWSRGEETQYFGPGTRLLVL.

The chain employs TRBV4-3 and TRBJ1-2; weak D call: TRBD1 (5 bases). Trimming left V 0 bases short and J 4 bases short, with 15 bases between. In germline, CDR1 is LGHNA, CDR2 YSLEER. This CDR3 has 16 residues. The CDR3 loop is CASSQDGGHETYGYTF. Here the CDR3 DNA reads TGCGCCAGCAGCCAAGACGGGGGTCATGAGACCTATGGCTACACCTTC.

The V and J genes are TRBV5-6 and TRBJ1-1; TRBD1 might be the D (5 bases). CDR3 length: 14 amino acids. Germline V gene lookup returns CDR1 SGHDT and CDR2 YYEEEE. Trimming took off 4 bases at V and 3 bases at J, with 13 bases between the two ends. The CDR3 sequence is CASSLRGWDTEAFF. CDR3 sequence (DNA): TGTGCCAGCAGCCTACGGGGGTGGGACACTGAAGCTTTCTTT.

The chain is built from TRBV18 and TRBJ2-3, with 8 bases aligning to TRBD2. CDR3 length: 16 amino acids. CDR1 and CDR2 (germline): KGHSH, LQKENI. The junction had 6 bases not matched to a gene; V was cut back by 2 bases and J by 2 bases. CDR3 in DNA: TGTGCCAGCTCACCATCTGCTAGCGGGTTCACAGATACGCAGTATTTT. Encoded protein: CASSPSASGFTDTQYF.

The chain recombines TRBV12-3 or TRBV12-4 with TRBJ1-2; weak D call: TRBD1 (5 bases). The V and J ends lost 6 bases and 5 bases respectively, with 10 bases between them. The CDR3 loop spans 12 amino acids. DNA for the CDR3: TGTGCCAGCAGCTGGACACGATATGGCTACACCTTC. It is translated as CASSWTRYGYTF.

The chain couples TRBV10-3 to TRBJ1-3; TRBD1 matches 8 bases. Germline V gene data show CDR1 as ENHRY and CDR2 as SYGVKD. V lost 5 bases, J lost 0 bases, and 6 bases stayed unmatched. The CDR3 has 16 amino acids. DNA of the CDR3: TGTGCCATCAGTTTTCAGACAGGGGTCTCTGGAAACACCATATATTTT. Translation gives CAISFQTGVSGNTIYF.

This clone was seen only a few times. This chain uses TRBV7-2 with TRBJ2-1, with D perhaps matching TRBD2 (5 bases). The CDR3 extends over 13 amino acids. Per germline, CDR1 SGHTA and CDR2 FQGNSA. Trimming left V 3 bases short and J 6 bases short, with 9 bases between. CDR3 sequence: CASSFRTLNEQFF. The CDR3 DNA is TGTGCCAGCAGCTTCCGGACTCTCAATGAGCAGTTCTTC.

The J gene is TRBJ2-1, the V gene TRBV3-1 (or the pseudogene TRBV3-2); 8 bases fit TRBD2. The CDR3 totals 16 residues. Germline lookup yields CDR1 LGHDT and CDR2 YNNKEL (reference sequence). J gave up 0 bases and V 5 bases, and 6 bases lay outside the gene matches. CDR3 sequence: CASSTRLAHSYNEQFF. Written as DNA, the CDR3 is TGTGCCAGCAGCACTCGACTAGCGCACTCCTACAATGAGCAGTTCTTC.

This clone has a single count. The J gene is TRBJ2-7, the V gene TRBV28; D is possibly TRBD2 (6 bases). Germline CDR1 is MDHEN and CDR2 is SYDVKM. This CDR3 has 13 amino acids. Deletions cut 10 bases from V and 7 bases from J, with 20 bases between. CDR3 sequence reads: CATEGLRAGEQYF. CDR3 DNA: TGTGCCACGGAGGGGCTAAGGGCTGGAGAGCAGTACTTC.

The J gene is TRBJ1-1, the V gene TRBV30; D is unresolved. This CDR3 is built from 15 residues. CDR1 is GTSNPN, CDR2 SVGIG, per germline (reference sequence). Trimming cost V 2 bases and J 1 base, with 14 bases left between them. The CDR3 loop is CAWSNPSDQNTEAFF. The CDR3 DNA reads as TGTGCCTGGAGTAACCCCAGCGACCAGAACACTGAAGCTTTCTTT.